The 13 T cell receptor beta chains in this list originate from one sample, sequenced in a study of T cell responses to AZD1222 COVID-19 vaccine. Data came from immunoSEQ multiplex PCR; TCRdb stores just in-frame clones and leaves some out. This table has over 110,000 clones, roughly 92% appearing once. Here the sequenced sample was peripheral blood, taken 28 days after the second AZD1222 dose. The source of these receptors is an adult who received the AZD1222 COVID-19 vaccine.

The V gene is TRBV6-4, the J gene TRBJ2-1; D gene unclear. The length of the CDR3 is 14 residues. V was pared by 0 bases and J by 2 bases, with 5 bases between. Germline V lookup: CDR1 MRHNA, CDR2 SNTAGT. CDR3 sequence reads: CASSDSNPYNEQFF. As DNA, the CDR3 is TGTGCCAGCAGTGACTCAAACCCCTACAATGAGCAGTTCTTC.

V gene TRBV15 combines with J gene TRBJ2-7; 7 bases map to TRBD2. V gave up 0 bases and J gave up 2 bases; unmatched junction bases: 10. The CDR3 spans 17 residues. CDR1 is LNHNV, CDR2 YYDKDF, per germline (reference sequence). CDR3 protein: CATSRDLPRGTPYEQYF. In nucleotides, the CDR3 is TGTGCCACCAGCAGAGATTTACCGCGGGGGACTCCCTACGAGCAGTACTTC.

V is TRBV2 and J is TRBJ2-5, with D possibly called TRBD1 or TRBD2 (5 bases each). The CDR3 has 14 residues. V was clipped by 4 bases and J by 7 bases, with 16 bases between them. The germline V gene has CDR1 SNHLY and CDR2 FYNNEI. The CDR3 loop is CASSVGASYGTQYF. The CDR3 DNA reads TGTGCCAGCAGTGTCGGGGCTAGCTATGGGACCCAGTACTTC.

The chain carries TRBV6-5 and TRBJ1-2; D is unresolved. The CDR3 length is 12 residues. V lost 5 bases and J 5 bases, leaving 9 bases between the germline ends. CDR1 is MNHEY, CDR2 SVGAGI, per germline. As DNA, the CDR3 is TGTGCCAGCAGTCCGTCTGGTTATGGCTACACCTTC. This sequence encodes CASSPSGYGYTF.

The chain links TRBV3-1 (or the pseudogene TRBV3-2) to TRBJ2-7, with 9 bases lining up with TRBD1. The ends lost 3 bases at V and 1 base at J; junction bases unmatched: 4. CDR1 is LGHDT and CDR2 is YNNKEL in the germline V gene (reference sequence). The CDR3 runs 15 residues. Written as DNA, the CDR3 is TGTGCCAGCAGCCACACACAGGGGGCATCCTACGAGCAGTACTTC. Protein sequence: CASSHTQGASYEQYF.

The chain is built from TRBV12-3 or TRBV12-4 and TRBJ1-4; D gene ambiguous. The CDR3 is 13 residues long. The V end was cut by 5 bases, the J end by 8 bases, with 12 bases between. CDR3 loop: CASSLHIGEKLFF. Here the CDR3 DNA reads TGTGCCAGCAGTCTACATATTGGCGAAAAACTGTTTTTT.

A single count supports this clone. The chain uses TRBV20-1 and TRBJ2-7; 8 bases align to TRBD2. Germline trimming cut 3 bases from V and 3 bases from J; bases unmatched to any gene: 7. Germline CDR1 is DFQATT and CDR2 is SNEGSKA (reference sequence). The length of the CDR3 is 14 residues. The CDR3 sequence: CSASDAGGHYEQYF. CDR3 bases: TGCAGTGCTAGTGACGCGGGAGGACACTACGAGCAGTACTTC.

The chain carries TRBV10-3 and TRBJ1-2, with a possible D match to TRBD1 (5 bases). Germline loops: CDR1 ENHRY, CDR2 SYGVKD. The V end was cut by 4 bases, the J end by 2 bases, with 29 bases between. This CDR3 spans 20 amino acids. The CDR3 reads CAISVVFGGVEALRNYGYTF. In nucleotides, the CDR3 is TGTGCCATCAGTGTGGTGTTCGGGGGGGTCGAGGCCCTAAGAAACTATGGCTACACCTTC.

The chain couples TRBV30 to TRBJ2-7; a weak D match, TRBD2 (6 bases). Trimming shortened V by 5 bases and J by 0 bases, and 14 bases separated the two germline ends. Looked up from germline, CDR1 is GTSNPN and CDR2 is SVGIG (reference sequence). The CDR3 contains 14 residues. In nucleotides, the CDR3 is TGTGCCTGGGCGAGGGGTAGCGGCTCCTACGAGCAGTACTTC. Protein: CAWARGSGSYEQYF. The entire variable domain, with the rest obtained from reference TRBV30 and TRBJ2-7, is as follows: SQTIHQWPATLVQPVGSPLSLECTVEGTSNPNLYWYRQAAGRGLQLLFYSVGIGQISSEVPQNLSASRPQDRQFILSSKKLLLSDSGFYLCAWARGSGSYEQYFGPGTRLTVT.

V gene TRBV4-3 combines with J gene TRBJ1-2; D unclear. Germline-derived CDR1 and CDR2 are LGHNA and YSLEER. V was clipped by 3 bases and J by 5 bases, with 13 bases between them. The CDR3 length is 14 residues. The CDR3 reads CASSQAAGPYGYTF. The CDR3 coding sequence is TGCGCCAGCAGCCAGGCAGCGGGTCCATATGGCTACACCTTC.

The chain couples TRBV3-1 (or the pseudogene TRBV3-2) to TRBJ1-3; D is possibly TRBD1 (6 bases). This CDR3 is built from 16 residues. Between the trimmed V and J ends, which lost 0 bases and 1 base, there was a span of 10 bases. The germline V gene has CDR1 LGHDT and CDR2 YNNKEL (reference sequence). The CDR3 loop is CASSQEGARSGNTIYF. Here the CDR3 DNA reads TGTGCCAGCAGCCAAGAGGGGGCGAGATCTGGAAACACCATATATTTT.

The chain couples TRBV19 to TRBJ1-2, with D maybe TRBD1 (5 bases). Germline CDR1 LNHDA, CDR2 SQIVND (reference sequence). There are 14 residues in the CDR3. V was cut by 6 bases and J by 0 bases, with 11 bases left in between. This CDR3 reads CASRSGTANYGYTF. The CDR3 bases are TGTGCCAGTAGGTCCGGGACTGCTAACTATGGCTACACCTTC.

J is TRBJ1-1 and V is TRBV14; D is ambiguous. The ends were cut back, 3 bases at V and 5 bases at J, with 13 bases in the middle. Germline CDR1 is SGHDN and CDR2 is FVKESK. This CDR3 is 14 amino acids long. In DNA form, the CDR3 reads TGTGCCAGCAGCCAGGTGCCCGGCAGGACTGAAGCTTTCTTT. Its translation is CASSQVPGRTEAFF.